This T cell receptor (beta chain) was retrieved from a study of monozygotic twins with inflammatory bowel disease. Broader study findings: TCRbeta diversity (inverse Simpson) was lower in IBD patients than in healthy co-twins. Especially with disease activity, IBD patients had fewer clonotypes in common with others than healthy twins did. The analysis yielded no support for one strong signal or clonotype associated with IBD.

Details on this clonotype: Its target is not known.

The template-switching step introduced UMIs that carried a 6-nucleotide sample barcode. TCRdb re-called the 5' RACE reads and shows each CDR3 protein once, DNA omitted. The sample is made up of about 380,000 distinct CDR3 sequences, and the top ten hold 2% to 3% of it. The CDR3 sequence is 13 residues long. Germline-derived CDR1 and CDR2 are SGHTA and FQGNSA. Sequencing was performed on blood. The chain joins TRBV7-2 to TRBJ2-5; TCRdb designates TRBD1, a call that cannot be tested without DNA. The sequence was obtained from a human donor with ulcerative colitis or Crohn's disease, or a healthy co-twin of an affected twin (not recorded which). The CDR3 sequence: CASSWTDQTAQYF.